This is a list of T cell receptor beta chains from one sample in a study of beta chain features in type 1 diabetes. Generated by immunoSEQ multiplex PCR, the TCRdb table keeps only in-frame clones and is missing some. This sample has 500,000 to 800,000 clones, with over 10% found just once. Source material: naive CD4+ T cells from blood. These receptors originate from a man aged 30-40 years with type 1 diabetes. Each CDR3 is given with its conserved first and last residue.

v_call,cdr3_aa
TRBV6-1,CASSEEIGASREQYF
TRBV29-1,CSAVDGADEQYF
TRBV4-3,CASSQEGGGVAKNIQYF
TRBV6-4,CASSSTGLNEQFF
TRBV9,CASSVGTKDDTQYF
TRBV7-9,CASSLVGQVQETQYF
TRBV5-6,CASSLENKHSGNTIYF
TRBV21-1,CASIAGLAGAPQYF
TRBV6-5,CASSYSGGFDEQYF
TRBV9,CASSAGDRYSNQPQHF
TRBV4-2,CASSQVHRERGVYEQYF
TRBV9,CASSARDTTNTGELFF
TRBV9,CASSPLGVQGFSGANVLTF
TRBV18,CASSPEGETQYF
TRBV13,CASSRRSSGSYTGELFF
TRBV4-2,CASSLRGGGSTDTQYF
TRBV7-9,CASSLATVNTGELFF
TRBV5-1,CASRDVQGDRTDTQYF
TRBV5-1,CASSPTGGSNQPQHF
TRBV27,CASSKGQDSNQPQHF
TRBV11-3,CASRQTGYEQYF
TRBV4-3,CASSQSGTGNTEAFF
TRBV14,CASKLSGVYEQYF
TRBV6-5,CASSYSIGLAHEQFF
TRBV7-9,CASSLLVRLNTEAFF
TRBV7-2,CASRAGVYGYTF
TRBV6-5,CASSYSIASQETQYF
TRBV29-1,CSVEPVHGGSYNEQFF
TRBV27,CASSIPGKDIQYF
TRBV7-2,CASSFLLAGDEQYF
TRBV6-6,CATVQSISSYEQYF
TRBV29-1,CSVLGQGFTGNTIYF
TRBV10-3,CAISQDFRALHF
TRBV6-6,CASSQGGSPLHF
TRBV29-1,CSVTSATNEKLFF
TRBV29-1,CSVEVGPIGATQYF
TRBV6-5,CASNFLGGSDSPLHF
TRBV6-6,CASSLGQVETQYF
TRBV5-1,CASSLATGQESNYGYTF
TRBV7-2,CASTFGSGGVEQYF
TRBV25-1,CASSDASRGSGEQYF
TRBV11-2,CASSSPSGVSTF
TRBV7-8,CASSASLAGGYNEQFF
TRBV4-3,CASSAQEGTDTQYF
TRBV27,CASSLSNPGTYGYTF
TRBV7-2,CASSLEGLAANEQFF
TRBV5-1,CASSLGTSGSTDTQYF
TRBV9,CASSTRTGESPLHF
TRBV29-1,CSVAGPGGVGGGVDTQYF
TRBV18,CASSPPGDAWGTDTQYF
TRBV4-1,CASSQEQIRNSPLHF
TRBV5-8,CASSLAGTANTEAFF
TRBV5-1,CASSSLRDGGSGANVLTF
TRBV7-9,CASSSRDRHEQFF
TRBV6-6,CATRTGGGGYTF
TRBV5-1,CASSPEAAYNEQFF
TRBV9,CASSVLPGQGNSPLHF
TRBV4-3,CASSQSTGEGEKLFF
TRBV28,CASSLTRQGIYVGTQYF
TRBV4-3,CASSQVVGNQPQHF